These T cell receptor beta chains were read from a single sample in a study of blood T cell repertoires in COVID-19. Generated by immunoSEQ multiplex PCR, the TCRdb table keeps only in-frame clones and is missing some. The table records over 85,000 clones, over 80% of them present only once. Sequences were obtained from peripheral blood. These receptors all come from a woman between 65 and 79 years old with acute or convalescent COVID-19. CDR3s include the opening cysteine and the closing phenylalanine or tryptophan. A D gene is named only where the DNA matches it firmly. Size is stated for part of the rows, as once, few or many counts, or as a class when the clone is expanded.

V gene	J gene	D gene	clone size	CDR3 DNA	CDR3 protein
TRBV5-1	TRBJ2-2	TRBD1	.	TGCGCCAGCAGCCCGTTGGGACAGGGGGCCACCGGGGAGCTGTTTTTT	CASSPLGQGATGELFF
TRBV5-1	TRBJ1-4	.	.	TGCGCCAGCAGCCCCGGACAGAGCGCAACTAATGAAAAACTGTTTTTT	CASSPGQSATNEKLFF
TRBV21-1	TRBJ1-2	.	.	TGTGCCAGCAGCAAAGTGGACAGACCAAATAACTATGGCTACACCTTC	CASSKVDRPNNYGYTF
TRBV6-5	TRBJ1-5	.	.	TGTGCCAGCAGACAGGGATTAGATCAGCCCCAGCATTTT	CASRQGLDQPQHF
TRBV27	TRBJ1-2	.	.	TGTGCCAGCAGCCCAGGGCCCTATGGCTACACCTTC	CASSPGPYGYTF
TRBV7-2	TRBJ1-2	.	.	TGTGCCAGCAGCTTAATGTCGGACACAGTTTATGGCTACACCTTC	CASSLMSDTVYGYTF
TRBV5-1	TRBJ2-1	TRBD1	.	TGCGCCAGCAGCTTCGGCGACAGGGCCTACAATGAGCAGTTCTTC	CASSFGDRAYNEQFF
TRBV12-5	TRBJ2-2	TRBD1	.	TGTGCGGAAGGGGACAGTAGAACCGGGGAGCTGTTTTTT	CAEGDSRTGELFF
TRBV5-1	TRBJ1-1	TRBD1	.	TGCGCCAGCAGCTTGGACCCTGGACAGGGGCACACTGAAGCTTTCTTT	CASSLDPGQGHTEAFF
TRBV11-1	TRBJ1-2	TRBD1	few	TGTGCCAGCAGCGCTGGGACAGGGGGATTCTATGGCTACACCTTC	CASSAGTGGFYGYTF
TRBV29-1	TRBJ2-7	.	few	TGCAGCGTTGAACAGGGGATATCCGAGCAGTACTTC	CSVEQGISEQYF
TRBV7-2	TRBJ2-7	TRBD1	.	TGTGCCAGCAGCCCCGACACCGGGACAGTCCAGTACTTC	CASSPDTGTVQYF
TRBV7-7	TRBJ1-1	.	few	TGTGCTAGCAGCTTAGAGAGGAACACTGAAGCTTTCTTT	CASSLERNTEAFF
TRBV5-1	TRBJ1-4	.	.	TGCGCCAGCAGCTTAGGGACATCTAATGAAAAACTGTTTTTT	CASSLGTSNEKLFF
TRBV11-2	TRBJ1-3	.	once	TGTGCCAGCAGCTTGTCGCAGGGTTGGGGAAACACCATATATTTT	CASSLSQGWGNTIYF
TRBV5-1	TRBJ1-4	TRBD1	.	TGCGCCAGCAGCTTGGGACAGGGGATTAATGAAAAACTGTTTTTT	CASSLGQGINEKLFF
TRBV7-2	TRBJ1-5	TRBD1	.	TGTGCCAGCAGCTCTCGACAGGGACTTTATAGCAATCAGCCCCAGCATTTT	CASSSRQGLYSNQPQHF
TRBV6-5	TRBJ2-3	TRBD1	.	TGTGCAGTAGCCGGGACAGCGATCACAGATACGCAGTATTTT	CAVAGTAITDTQYF
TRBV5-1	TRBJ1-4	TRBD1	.	TGCGCCAGCAGCGTCGGACAGGGGAGGAAACTGTTTTTT	CASSVGQGRKLFF
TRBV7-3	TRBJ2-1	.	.	TGTGCCAGCAGTGGAGGGCCTAGCTACTACAATGAGCAGTTCTTC	CASSGGPSYYNEQFF
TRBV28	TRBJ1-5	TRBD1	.	TGTGCCAGCACCCCGACAGGGGGGGTGGGTCAGCCCCAGCATTTT	CASTPTGGVGQPQHF
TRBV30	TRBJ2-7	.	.	TGTGCCTGGAGTGGCTACGGGACACCCGAGCAGTACTTC	CAWSGYGTPEQYF
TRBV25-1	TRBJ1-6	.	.	TGTGCCAGCAGCGTCGGGGGAGATTCACCCCTCCACTTT	CASSVGGDSPLHF
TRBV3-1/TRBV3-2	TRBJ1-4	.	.	TGTGCCAGCAGCCAAGAGGGGCCTGCAACTAATGAAAAACTGTTTTTT	CASSQEGPATNEKLFF
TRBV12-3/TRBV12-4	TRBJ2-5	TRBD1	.	TGTGCCAGCAGCGGGGACAGTCCCGAGACCCAGTACTTC	CASSGDSPETQYF
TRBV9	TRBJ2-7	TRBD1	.	TGTGCCAGCAGCGTAGGATCGGGACAGGGTTACGAGCAGTACTTC	CASSVGSGQGYEQYF
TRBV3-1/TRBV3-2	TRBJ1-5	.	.	TGTGCCAGCAGCCAAGATAGCGGTCAGCCCCAGCATTTT	CASSQDSGQPQHF
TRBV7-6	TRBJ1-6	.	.	TGTGCCAGCAGCTTAAGCAGGGCAAGTGATGTTTCACCCCTCCACTTT	CASSLSRASDVSPLHF
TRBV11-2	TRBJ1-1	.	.	TGTGCCAGCAGCTTAGACCTGAGTTCTGAAGCTTTCTTT	CASSLDLSSEAFF
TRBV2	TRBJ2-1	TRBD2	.	TGTGCCAGCAGCCACAGCGGGGGGCGGGGCAATGAGCAGTTCTTC	CASSHSGGRGNEQFF
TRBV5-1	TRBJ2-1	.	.	TGCGCCAGCAGCATACAGGGTCGTGAGCAGTTCTTC	CASSIQGREQFF
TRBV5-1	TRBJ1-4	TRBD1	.	TGCGCCAGCAGCCCGGGACAGGCTGAAAAACTGTTTTTT	CASSPGQAEKLFF
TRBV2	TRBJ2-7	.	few	TGTGCCAGCGGGCAGGGCATTTACGAGCAGTACTTC	CASGQGIYEQYF
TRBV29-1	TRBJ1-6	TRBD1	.	TGCAGCGTTGGGACAGGGCTTTCACCCCTCCACTTT	CSVGTGLSPLHF
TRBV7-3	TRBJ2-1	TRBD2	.	TGTGCCAGCAGCAACCCTAGCGGCTCCTACAATGAGCAGTTCTTC	CASSNPSGSYNEQFF
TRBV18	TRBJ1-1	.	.	TGTGCCAGCTCACCAATTATTGGGGCGTTAAAAGACACTGAAGCTTTCTTT	CASSPIIGALKDTEAFF
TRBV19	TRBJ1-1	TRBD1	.	TGTGCCACGACAGGGGGCCACTCCATTCGTTCGGTGTCGGCTTTCTTT	CATTGGHSIRSVSAFF
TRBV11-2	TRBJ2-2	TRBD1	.	TGTGCCAGCAGCTTAGATGGGGACAGTCTGAACACCGGGGAGCTGTTTTTT	CASSLDGDSLNTGELFF
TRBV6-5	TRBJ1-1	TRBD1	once	TGTGCCAGCAGTCCCGGACAGGGGGCTAATGCTTTCTTT	CASSPGQGANAFF
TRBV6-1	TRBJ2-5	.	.	TGTGCCAGCAGTGAAGCCCGAGAGAGATACTTC	CASSEARERYF
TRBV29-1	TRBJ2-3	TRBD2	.	TGCAGCGTCCAGCGGCTAGCGGGGAGCACAGATACGCAGTATTTT	CSVQRLAGSTDTQYF
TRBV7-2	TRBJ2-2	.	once	TGTGCCAGCAGACCCGGAGGGGCGAACACCGGGGAGCTGTTTTTT	CASRPGGANTGELFF
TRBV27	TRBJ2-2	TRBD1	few	TGTGCCAGTCTACGGACGACAGGGGTGGACACCGGGGAGCTGTTTTTT	CASLRTTGVDTGELFF
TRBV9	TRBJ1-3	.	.	TGTGCCAGCAGCGGAGCCCTAGAGGGAGGAAACACCATATATTTT	CASSGALEGGNTIYF
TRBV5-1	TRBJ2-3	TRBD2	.	TGCGCCAGCAGCTTGGACCCGGGACTATCCACAGATACGCAGTATTTT	CASSLDPGLSTDTQYF
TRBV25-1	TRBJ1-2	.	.	TGTGCCAGCAGTGAGGGCGGGGCGGGCTACACCTTC	CASSEGGAGYTF
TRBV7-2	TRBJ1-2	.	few	TGTGCCAGCAGCTTATCAGGGGAAGGTGGCTACACCTTC	CASSLSGEGGYTF
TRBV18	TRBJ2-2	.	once	TGTGCCAGCTCACCGAGGTCCACCGGGGAGCTGTTTTTT	CASSPRSTGELFF
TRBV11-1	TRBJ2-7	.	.	TGTGCCAGCAGCTTAACAGGACAGAGGGGCGAGCAGTACTTC	CASSLTGQRGEQYF
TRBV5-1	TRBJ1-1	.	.	TGCGCCAGCAGCTTGACCGACACAATGAACACTGAAGCTTTCTTT	CASSLTDTMNTEAFF